This TCR beta chain was sequenced for a study of T-cell reconstitution after alpha-beta-depleted transplantation in children. Broader study findings: One year post-transplant, T-cell counts and diversity were largely derived from T cells produced anew. At around two months after transplant, the alpha-beta T cells were reportedly derived from several hundred expanded clones that came from non-depleted graft cells.

Unique molecular identifiers were used to barcode this TCRbeta library. Via MiXCR, TCRdb re-called the PCR reads, giving one row per CDR3 protein. The table has hundreds of thousands of distinct CDR3 sequences, 11% seen once. This clonotype was counted at least ten times. Its antigen is not identified. Germline V gene sequence: CDR1 SGHAT, CDR2 FQNNGV. This CDR3 comprises 13 residues. Losses at the gene ends were 5 bases for V and 5 bases for J; bases not matched to a gene: 2. The TCR sequence derives from a male patient between 2 and 15 years old who had a stem cell transplant for chronic granulomatous disease, so the T cells may come from the graft donor. Sequenced here: peripheral blood, sampled 180 days after TCRalphabeta/CD19-depleted stem cell transplant. The chain couples TRBV11-2 to TRBJ2-1; 8 bases match TRBD2. The CDR3 DNA sequence: TGTGCCAGCAGCCCCGGGAGGGACAATGAGCAGTTCTTC. It yields the protein CASSPGRDNEQFF.